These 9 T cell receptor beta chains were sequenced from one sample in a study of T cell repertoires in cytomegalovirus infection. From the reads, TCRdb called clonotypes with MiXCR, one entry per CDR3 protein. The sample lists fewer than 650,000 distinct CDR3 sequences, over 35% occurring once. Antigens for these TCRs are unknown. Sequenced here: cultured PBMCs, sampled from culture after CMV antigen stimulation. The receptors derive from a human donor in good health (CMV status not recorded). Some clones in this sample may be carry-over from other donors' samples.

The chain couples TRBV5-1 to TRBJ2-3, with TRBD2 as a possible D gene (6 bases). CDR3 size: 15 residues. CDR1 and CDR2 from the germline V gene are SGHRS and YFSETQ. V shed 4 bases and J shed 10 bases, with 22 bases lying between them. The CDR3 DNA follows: TGCGCCAGCAGCGATGGAGGCTCGGCGGGGACTGCGCAGTATTTT. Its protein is CASSDGGSAGTAQYF.

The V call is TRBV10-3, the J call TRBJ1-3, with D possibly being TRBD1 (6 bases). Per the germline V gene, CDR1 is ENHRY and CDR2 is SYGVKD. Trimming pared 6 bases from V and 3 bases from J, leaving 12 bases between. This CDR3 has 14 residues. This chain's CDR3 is CAISGHRDGNTIYF. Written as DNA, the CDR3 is TGTGCCATCAGCGGGCACAGGGATGGAAACACCATATATTTT.

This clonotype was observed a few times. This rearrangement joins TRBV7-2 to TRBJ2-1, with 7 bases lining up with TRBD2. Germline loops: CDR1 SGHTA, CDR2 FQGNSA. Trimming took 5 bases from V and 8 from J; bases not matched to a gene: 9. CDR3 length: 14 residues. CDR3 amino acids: CASSRGIGRYEQFF. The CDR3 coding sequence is TGTGCCAGCAGCCGGGGGATCGGGAGGTATGAGCAGTTCTTC.

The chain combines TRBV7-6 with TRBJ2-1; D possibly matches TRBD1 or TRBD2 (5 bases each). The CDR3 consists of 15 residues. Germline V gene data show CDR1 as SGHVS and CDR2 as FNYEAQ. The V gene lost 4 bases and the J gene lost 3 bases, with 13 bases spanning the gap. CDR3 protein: CASSSGTDNYNEQFF. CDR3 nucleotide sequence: TGTGCCAGCAGCTCCGGGACGGACAACTACAATGAGCAGTTCTTC.

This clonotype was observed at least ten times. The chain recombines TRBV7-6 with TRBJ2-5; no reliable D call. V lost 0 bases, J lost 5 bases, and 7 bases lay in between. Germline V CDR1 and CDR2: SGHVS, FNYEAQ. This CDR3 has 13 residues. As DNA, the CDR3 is TGTGCCAGCAGCTTAGCTGTTCGGGAGACCCAGTACTTC. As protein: CASSLAVRETQYF.

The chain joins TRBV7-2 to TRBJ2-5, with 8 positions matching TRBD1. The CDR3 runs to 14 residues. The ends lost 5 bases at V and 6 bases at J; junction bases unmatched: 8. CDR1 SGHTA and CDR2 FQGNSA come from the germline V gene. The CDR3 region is CASSQAGGGKTQYF. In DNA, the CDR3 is TGTGCCAGCAGCCAGGCAGGGGGCGGTAAGACCCAGTACTTC.

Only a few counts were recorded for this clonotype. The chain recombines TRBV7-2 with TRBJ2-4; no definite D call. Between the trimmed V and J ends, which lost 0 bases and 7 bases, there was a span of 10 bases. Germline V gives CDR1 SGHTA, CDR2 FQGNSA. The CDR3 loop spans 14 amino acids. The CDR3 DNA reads TGTGCCAGCAGCTTAGCAATGAATCACAACATTCAGTACTTC. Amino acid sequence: CASSLAMNHNIQYF.

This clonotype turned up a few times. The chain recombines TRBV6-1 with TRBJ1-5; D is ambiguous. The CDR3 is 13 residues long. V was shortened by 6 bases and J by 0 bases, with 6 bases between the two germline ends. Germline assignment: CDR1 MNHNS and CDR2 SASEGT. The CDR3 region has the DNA TGTGCCAGCAGAGGTGCTAGCAATCAGCCCCAGCATTTT. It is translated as CASRGASNQPQHF.

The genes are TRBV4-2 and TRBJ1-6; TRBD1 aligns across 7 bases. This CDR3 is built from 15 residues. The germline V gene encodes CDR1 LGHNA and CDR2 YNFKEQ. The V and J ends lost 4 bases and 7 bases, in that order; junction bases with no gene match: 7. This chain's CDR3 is CASSLPTGPNSPLHF. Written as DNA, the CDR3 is TGTGCCAGCAGCCTACCGACAGGGCCGAATTCACCCCTCCACTTT.